These 8 T cell receptor beta chains originate from one sample sequenced in a study of T-cell memory formation after mild COVID-19. MiXCR, applied by TCRdb to the 5' RACE reads, yields one record per CDR3 protein. The sample records hundreds of thousands of distinct CDR3 sequences, less than 25% being singletons. The specimen was PBMCs or a T cell subset sorted from them (not recorded which). The receptors stem from an adult woman who had mild COVID-19 (a few samples of this study predate the infection). Cell type and time point are not known.

A few counts support this clonotype. The chain recombines TRBV3-1 with TRBJ1-2; 7 bases line up with TRBD1. CDR1 is LGHDT, CDR2 YNNKEL, per germline (reference sequence). The CDR3 loop spans 17 amino acids. Trimming at V came to 0 bases and at J to 3 bases, leaving 10 bases not matched to a gene. CDR3 in DNA: TGTGCCAGCAGCCAAGATCCTCCGGGACAGAGTCACTATGGCTACACCTTC. Translation: CASSQDPPGQSHYGYTF. Together with reference TRBV3-1 and TRBJ1-2, the CDR3 gives the full variable domain: DTAVSQTPKYLVTQMGNDKSIKCEQNLGHDTMYWYKQDSKKFLKIMFSYNNKELIINETVPNRFSPKSPDKAHLNLHINSLELGDSAVYFCASSQDPPGQSHYGYTFGSGTRLTVV.

The V gene is TRBV4-3, the J gene TRBJ2-5; D is possibly TRBD2 (5 bases). This CDR3 has 14 residues. Germline assignment: CDR1 LGHNA and CDR2 YSLEER. V gave up 0 bases and J gave up 7 bases, with 12 bases separating them. The CDR3 DNA reads TGCGCCAGCAGCCAAGATAGTCGGAGCGGGACCCAGTACTTC. Amino acid sequence: CASSQDSRSGTQYF.

In its sample, this clonotype was seen a few times. V gene TRBV5-1 combines with J gene TRBJ1-2, with a weak D call TRBD1 (5 bases). There are 15 residues in the CDR3. Germline CDR1 SGHRS, CDR2 YFSETQ. The CDR3, as DNA: TGCGCTAACTACCTGGGGCCAGTTCCCCTCTATGGCTACACCTTC. As protein: CANYLGPVPLYGYTF.

This chain uses TRBV9 with TRBJ2-3, with D hard to call. V shed 5 bases and J shed 9 bases, with 16 bases lying between them. The CDR3 totals 13 residues. Germline V lookup: CDR1 SGDLS, CDR2 YYNGEE. CDR3 nucleotide sequence: TGTGCCAGCAGTGATCTGGGGATTAGGACGCAGTATTTT. Encoded protein: CASSDLGIRTQYF.

This clonotype was observed a handful of times. The V and J genes are TRBV12-3 or TRBV12-4 and TRBJ2-3; 7 bases fit TRBD2. There are 19 residues in the CDR3. With 6 bases clipped from V and 0 bases from J, the junction kept 18 bases outside the gene matches. This chain's CDR3 is CASRSVGGSTNDSTDTQYF. The CDR3 DNA reads as TGTGCCAGCAGATCCGTCGGCGGGAGCACGAATGATAGCACAGATACGCAGTATTTT.

The V call is TRBV7-8, the J call TRBJ2-6, with D unclear. The CDR3 extends over 15 amino acids. From germline, CDR1 is SGHVS and CDR2 FQNEAQ. The V end lost 1 base, the J end lost 2 bases, and 6 bases lay between the germline ends. The CDR3 DNA is TGTGCCAGCAGCTTAGAAGCAGCTGGGGCCAACGTCCTGACTTTC. It translates to CASSLEAAGANVLTF.

This clonotype occurred a few times. The chain has TRBV5-1 and TRBJ1-1; D uncertain. This CDR3 contains 14 residues. Trimming removed 1 base from V and 2 bases from J, with 9 bases in between. Germline CDR1 reads SGHRS; CDR2 reads YFSETQ. For the CDR3, the DNA is TGCGCCAGCAGCTTGACGGTGCCCAACACTGAAGCTTTCTTT. Translated: CASSLTVPNTEAFF.

The rearrangement joins TRBV20-1 to TRBJ2-7; 8 bases match TRBD1. V lost 8 bases, J lost 4 bases, and 13 bases stayed unmatched. This CDR3 has 14 amino acids. CDR1 is DFQATT and CDR2 is SNEGSKA in the germline V gene (reference sequence). In DNA form, the CDR3 reads TGCAGTCCGACAAAATCGCAGGGGGCTTACGAGCAGTACTTC. Translating gives CSPTKSQGAYEQYF.